This TCR beta chain was found in a study of metastatic and nonmetastatic thyroid tumors. This clone showed up many times. TCRdb re-analyzed the PCR reads using MiXCR. The sample carries 11,000 to 15,000 clones, approximately 24% recorded once. Thyroid surgery was performed in patients who had received no treatment beforehand. The V end was cut by 5 bases, the J end by 2 bases, with 22 bases between. The CDR3 is made up of 18 amino acids. Germline V CDR1 and CDR2: KGHDR, SFDVKD. The clonotype comes from a female donor with papillary thyroid cancer or a benign thyroid nodule (not recorded which). Some clones in this sample may be carry-over from other donors' samples. The chain carries TRBV24-1 and TRBJ2-3; possibly TRBD1 for D (7 bases). Source material: tumor tissue. Written as DNA, the CDR3 is TGTGCCACCAGTGGAGGGAGAGAGGGGGCGGGGAACACAGATACGCAGTATTTT. Residues: CATSGGREGAGNTDTQYF.